The 19 T cell receptor beta chains below all came from one sample that was sequenced in a study of T cell repertoires in cytomegalovirus infection. A single record per CDR3 protein comes from TCRdb applying MiXCR to the reads. This table has approximately 500,000 distinct CDR3 sequences, 33% appearing once. Their cognate antigens are unknown. The sample here was cultured PBMCs, taken from culture after CMV antigen stimulation. The origin of the receptors is a human donor in good health (CMV status not recorded). Some clones in this sample may be carry-over from other donors' samples.

This clonotype has a handful of counts. The chain recombines TRBV29-1 with TRBJ2-7; 8 bases map to TRBD1. CDR1 is SQVTM, CDR2 ANQGSEA, per germline. The CDR3 loop spans 14 amino acids. J gave up 4 bases and V 7 bases, and 12 bases lay outside the gene matches. DNA for the CDR3: TGCAGCGCAGCCCCTCGTGACAGGGGTTACGAGCAGTACTTC. Residues: CSAAPRDRGYEQYF.

The chain joins TRBV28 to TRBJ2-4, with TRBD2 matching over 9 bases. The CDR3 runs 16 residues. Trimming took 4 bases from V and 1 from J; bases not matched to a gene: 5. Germline CDR1 MDHEN, CDR2 SYDVKM. Here the CDR3 DNA reads TGTGCCAGCAGTTCCCTAGCGGGGACTGCCAAAAACATTCAGTACTTC. Translating it yields CASSSLAGTAKNIQYF.

This clonotype has only a few counts. The chain joins TRBV7-6 to TRBJ2-2; D is perhaps TRBD2 (6 bases). The CDR3 loop spans 15 amino acids. V lost 5 bases, J lost 6 bases, and 16 bases lay in between. Germline CDR1 reads SGHVS; CDR2 reads FNYEAQ. The CDR3 loop is CASSPRSASAGELFF. For the CDR3, the DNA is TGTGCCAGCAGCCCCCGATCGGCTAGCGCCGGGGAGCTGTTTTTT. Full variable domain (missing parts from reference TRBV7-6 and TRBJ2-2): GAGVSQSPRYKVTKRGQDVALRCDPISGHVSLYWYRQALGQGPEFLTYFNYEAQQDKSGLPNDRFSAERPEGSISTLTIQRTEQRDSAMYRCASSPRSASAGELFFGEGSRLTVL.

About this clonotype itself: Mismatch with germline at one junction end may stem from a read error. V gene TRBV5-6 combines with J gene TRBJ2-1; maybe TRBD2 (6 bases). The CDR3 runs to 12 residues. Germline V gene data show CDR1 as SGHDT and CDR2 as YYEEEE. This CDR3 is CASSRGTSVLEF. The CDR3 region has the DNA TGTGCCAGCAGCCGAGGGACTTCGGTCCTTGAGTTC.

The genes are TRBV6-1 and TRBJ2-3; D is perhaps TRBD2 (6 bases). Germline CDR1 is MNHNS and CDR2 is SASEGT. Trimming stripped 3 bases from V and 5 bases from J, with 12 bases between. The CDR3 extends over 14 amino acids. The CDR3 here is CASSDFQGGDTQYF. As DNA, the CDR3 is TGTGCCAGCAGTGACTTCCAGGGAGGAGATACGCAGTATTTT.

The chain is built from TRBV7-8 and TRBJ2-1, with TRBD2 matching 7 bases. This CDR3 is built from 13 residues. The germline V gene encodes CDR1 SGHVS and CDR2 FQNEAQ. With 0 bases clipped from V and 12 bases from J, the junction kept 5 bases outside the gene matches. CDR3 amino acids: CASSLAWKRGQFF. As DNA, the CDR3 is TGTGCCAGCAGCTTAGCGTGGAAGCGGGGGCAGTTCTTC.

This clonotype was seen a handful of times. The rearrangement uses TRBV7-6 and TRBJ1-4; D call uncertain. The CDR3 is 16 amino acids. Trimming pared 2 bases from V and 0 bases from J, leaving 10 bases between. Looked up from germline, CDR1 is SGHVS and CDR2 is FNYEAQ. CDR3 sequence (DNA): TGTGCCAGCAGCTTACAATTACTGTCAACTAATGAAAAACTGTTTTTT. Protein: CASSLQLLSTNEKLFF.

This CDR3 reads CSASHASSYEQYF. CDR3 bases: TGCAGTGCTAGCCACGCTAGCTCCTACGAGCAGTACTTC. This chain links TRBV20-1 with TRBJ2-7; D is uncertain. This CDR3 contains 13 residues. Germline V gene data show CDR1 as DFQATT and CDR2 as SNEGSKA (reference sequence). Trimming took off 3 bases at V and 0 bases at J, with 9 bases between the two ends.

V and J are TRBV27 and TRBJ2-5; D not resolved. Trimming left V 5 bases short and J 5 bases short, with 12 bases between. This CDR3 region has 13 residues. CDR1 is MNHEY, CDR2 SMNVEV, per germline (reference sequence). The CDR3 DNA follows: TGTGCCAGCAGTCCCTCAAGGCTGGAGACCCAGTACTTC. It is translated as CASSPSRLETQYF.

This clonotype was detected only a few times. The J gene is TRBJ2-1, the V gene TRBV10-3; D remains ambiguous. Germline CDR1 is ENHRY and CDR2 is SYGVKD. The V gene lost 2 bases and the J gene lost 8 bases, with 7 bases spanning the gap. The CDR3 has 12 amino acids. CDR3 nucleotides: TGTGCCATCAGTGAGAGAAGGGATGAGCAGTTCTTC. It codes for CAISERRDEQFF.

About this clonotype itself: Because it lacks the conserved phenylalanine or tryptophan at the end, this CDR3 is likely a read error. No DNA is shown, since the ends of the CDR3 on it are uncertain; the CDR3 is the one TCRdb lists. This chain uses TRBV12-3 or TRBV12-4 with TRBJ1-3; TRBD1 was called by the table and not checked on the DNA. A total of 11 residues make up the CDR3, ends included. This chain's CDR3 is CASSLETATVL.

The V gene is TRBV5-1, the J gene TRBJ1-1, with a possible D match to TRBD1 (5 bases). CDR1 is SGHRS, CDR2 YFSETQ, per germline. The V and J ends lost 1 base and 4 bases respectively, with 17 bases between them. The CDR3 spans 16 residues. Here the CDR3 DNA reads TGCGCCAGCAGCTTGTGGCCTTTTCTGGGGGGCACTGAAGCTTTCTTT. Its translation is CASSLWPFLGGTEAFF.

This clonotype has a handful of counts. The V and J genes are TRBV20-1 and TRBJ2-1; 12 nucleotides agree with TRBD2. The V gene's germline CDR1 is DFQATT and CDR2 SNEGSKA (reference sequence). J gave up 8 bases and V 3 bases, and 8 bases lay outside the gene matches. The CDR3 runs 15 residues. CDR3 protein: CSASKTSGRMDEQFF. The CDR3 coding sequence is TGCAGTGCTAGCAAGACTAGCGGGAGAATGGATGAGCAGTTCTTC.

V gene TRBV24-1 combines with J gene TRBJ2-2; 8 bases agree with TRBD2. The CDR3 covers 18 residues. V was clipped by 0 bases and J by 0 bases; unmatched bases: 5. The V gene's germline CDR1 is KGHDR and CDR2 SFDVKD. The CDR3 spells CATSDLVTSDTNTGELFF. The CDR3 DNA reads TGTGCCACCAGTGATTTGGTGACTAGCGACACGAACACCGGGGAGCTGTTTTTT.

In nucleotides, the CDR3 is TGTGCCAGCAGGGATGCGGGACTAAAGAACACCGGGGAGCTGTTTTTT. It specifies CASRDAGLKNTGELFF. The chain has TRBV7-2 and TRBJ2-2; 7 bases agree with TRBD2. There are 16 residues in the CDR3. Looked up from germline, CDR1 is SGHTA and CDR2 is FQGNSA. V was pared by 6 bases and J by 1 base, with 8 bases of the junction left unmatched.

This clonotype was detected a few times. CDR3 bases: TGTGCCAGCAGCCGGACTGGGGCCAACGTCCTGACTTTC. Translated: CASSRTGANVLTF. The chain joins TRBV7-2 to TRBJ2-6; D not resolved. This CDR3 contains 13 residues. V dropped 5 bases and J dropped 2 bases, with 4 bases sitting between them. CDR1 is SGHTA, CDR2 FQGNSA, per germline. The complete variable domain, with remaining parts taken from reference TRBV7-2 and TRBJ2-6, reads GAGVSQSPSNKVTEKGKDVELRCDPISGHTALYWYRQSLGQGLEFLIYFQGNSAPDKSGLPSDRFSAERTGGSVSTLTIQRTQQEDSAVYLCASSRTGANVLTFGAGSRLTVL.

Many counts were recorded for this clonotype. In DNA form, the CDR3 reads TGTGCCAGCAGCGGAGCGGGAGGGTACACAGATACGCAGTATTTT. Its protein is CASSGAGGYTDTQYF. The chain employs TRBV7-2 and TRBJ2-3, with 10 bases fitting TRBD2. The CDR3 runs 15 residues. After removal of 5 bases from V and 2 bases from J, the junction contained 4 bases not matched to a gene. Germline V gene data show CDR1 as SGHTA and CDR2 as FQGNSA.

The chain combines TRBV6-5 with TRBJ2-5; a possible D gene is TRBD2 (6 bases). The germline V gene has CDR1 MNHEY and CDR2 SVGAGI. CDR3 length: 15 residues. V lost 5 bases and J lost 1, with 14 bases in between. The CDR3 bases are TGTGCCAGCAGTCGATTCATAGCGGTCCAAGAGACCCAGTACTTC. It translates to CASSRFIAVQETQYF.

The chain carries TRBV24-1 and TRBJ2-1; tentatively, D is TRBD1 (5 bases). Deletions cut 5 bases from V and 12 bases from J, with 16 bases between. Germline values: CDR1 KGHDR, CDR2 SFDVKD. The CDR3 spans 13 residues. The CDR3 region has the DNA TGTGCCACCAGTGTGGGGCAGCCTCCTGGGCAGTTCTTC. This translates into CATSVGQPPGQFF.